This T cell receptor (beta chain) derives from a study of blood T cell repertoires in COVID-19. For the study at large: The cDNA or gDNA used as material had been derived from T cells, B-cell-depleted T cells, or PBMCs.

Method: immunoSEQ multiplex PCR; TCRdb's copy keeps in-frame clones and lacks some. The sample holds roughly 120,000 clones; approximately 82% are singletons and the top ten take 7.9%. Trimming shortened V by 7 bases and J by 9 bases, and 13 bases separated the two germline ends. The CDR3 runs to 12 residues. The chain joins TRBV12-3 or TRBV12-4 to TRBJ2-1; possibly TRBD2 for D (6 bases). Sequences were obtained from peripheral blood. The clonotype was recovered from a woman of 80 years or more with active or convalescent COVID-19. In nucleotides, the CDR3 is TGTGCCAGCACTGGAGGGATGGGTGAGCAGTTCTTC. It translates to CASTGGMGEQFF.